This T cell receptor beta chain was profiled in a study of T cell changes during pregnancy in multiple sclerosis. Trimming removed 4 bases from V and 0 bases from J; junction bases left unmatched: 4. Per germline, CDR1 SGHNT and CDR2 YYREEE (reference sequence). The CDR3 runs to 14 residues. Some clones are missing from TCRdb's copy, which holds only in-frame ones; the method was immunoSEQ multiplex PCR. This sample carries about 100,000 clones, around 92% of them seen once, and the ten largest clones take about 3.1%. The J gene is TRBJ2-7, the V gene TRBV5-4, with 7 bases identical to TRBD1. This receptor was taken from a female donor with multiple sclerosis, enrolled in a pregnancy study. Sequenced material: peripheral blood, taken in the second trimester of pregnancy. CDR3 in amino acids: CASSPRDSSYEQYF. In DNA, the CDR3 is TGTGCCAGCAGCCCACGGGACAGCTCCTACGAGCAGTACTTC. The full variable domain, rest sourced from reference TRBV5-4 and TRBJ2-7, is ETGVTQSPTHLIKTRGQQVTLRCSSQSGHNTVSWYQQALGQGPQFIFQYYREEENGRGNFPPRFSGLQFPNYSSELNVNALELDDSALYLCASSPRDSSYEQYFGPGTRLTVT.